This T cell receptor (beta chain) was recovered during a study of yellow fever vaccine responses in identical twins. Points from the study as a whole: Each twin's T cell response to the vaccine was reported to look partly convergent and partly personalized.

MiXCR, run by TCRdb on the RT-PCR reads, gives a single entry per CDR3 protein. This sample has under 30,000 distinct CDR3 sequences, with around 77% found just once. To note about this clonotype: Its matching antigen is unknown.

Trimming took 3 bases from V and 6 from J, leaving 21 bases between them. The CDR3 is 17 amino acids. From germline, CDR1 is KGHSH and CDR2 LQKENI. Specimen: T cells from blood (PBMCs), unsorted or a sorted subset (not recorded which), collected before or after yellow fever vaccination (not recorded which). The chain links TRBV18 to TRBJ2-1; tentatively, D is TRBD1 or TRBD2 (6 bases each). The TCR comes from a woman aged 18 to 35 who received the yellow fever vaccine. The CDR3 coding sequence is TGTGCCAGCTCACCGATCGGACTACCCAGGGGACTCAATGAGCAGTTCTTC. Its protein product is CASSPIGLPRGLNEQFF.